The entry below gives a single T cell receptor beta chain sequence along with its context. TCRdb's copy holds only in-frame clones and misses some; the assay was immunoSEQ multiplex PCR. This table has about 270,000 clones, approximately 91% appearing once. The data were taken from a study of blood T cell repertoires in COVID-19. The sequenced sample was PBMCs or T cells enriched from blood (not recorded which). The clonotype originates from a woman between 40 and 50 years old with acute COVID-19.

CDR3 coding DNA: TGTGCCAGCAGTGAAACCAGACTACATGGCTACACCTTC. As protein: CASSETRLHGYTF. The chain joins TRBV6-1 to TRBJ1-2; D call uncertain. V dropped 2 bases and J dropped 6 bases, with 10 bases sitting between them. Germline V gene sequence: CDR1 MNHNS, CDR2 SASEGT. The CDR3 extends over 13 amino acids.